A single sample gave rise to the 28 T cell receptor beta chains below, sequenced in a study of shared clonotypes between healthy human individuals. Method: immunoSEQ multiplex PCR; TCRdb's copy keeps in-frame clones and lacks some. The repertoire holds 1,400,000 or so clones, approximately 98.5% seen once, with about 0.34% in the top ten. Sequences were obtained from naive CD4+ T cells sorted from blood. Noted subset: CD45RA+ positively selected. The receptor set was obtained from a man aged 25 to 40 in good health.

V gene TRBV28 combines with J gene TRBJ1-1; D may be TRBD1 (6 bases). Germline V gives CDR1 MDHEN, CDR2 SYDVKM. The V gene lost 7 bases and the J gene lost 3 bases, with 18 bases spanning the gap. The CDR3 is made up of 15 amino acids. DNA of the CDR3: TGTGCCAGCATTAACTACGGAGGGGGGTACACTGAAGCTTTCTTT. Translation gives CASINYGGGYTEAFF.

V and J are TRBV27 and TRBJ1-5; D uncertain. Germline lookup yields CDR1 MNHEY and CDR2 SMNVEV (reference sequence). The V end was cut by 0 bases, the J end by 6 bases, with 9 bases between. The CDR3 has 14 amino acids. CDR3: CASSLSGVGQPQHF. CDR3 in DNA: TGTGCCAGCAGTTTATCCGGGGTGGGTCAGCCCCAGCATTTT.

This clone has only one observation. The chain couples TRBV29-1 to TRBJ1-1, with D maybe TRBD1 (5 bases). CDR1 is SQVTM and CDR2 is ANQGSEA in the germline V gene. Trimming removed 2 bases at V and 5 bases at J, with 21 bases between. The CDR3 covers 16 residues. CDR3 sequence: CSVERGRGRPGTEAFF. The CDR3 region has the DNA TGCAGCGTTGAACGCGGGCGAGGAAGGCCAGGGACTGAAGCTTTCTTT.

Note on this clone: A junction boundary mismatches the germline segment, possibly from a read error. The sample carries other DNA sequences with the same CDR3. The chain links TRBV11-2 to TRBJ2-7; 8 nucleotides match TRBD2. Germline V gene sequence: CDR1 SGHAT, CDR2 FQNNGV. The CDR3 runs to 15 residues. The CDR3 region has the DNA TGTGCCAGCAGCCTAGAGAGCGGGAGCTCCTACGAGCAGTACTTC. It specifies CASSLESGSSYEQYF. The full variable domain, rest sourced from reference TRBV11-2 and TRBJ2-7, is EAGVAQSPRYKIIEKRQSVAFWCNPISGHATLYWYQQILGQGPKLLIQFQNNGVVDDSQLPKDRFSAERLKGVDSTLKIQPAKLEDSAVYLCASSLESGSSYEQYFGPGTRLTVT.

The CDR3 reads CASSELAGGPRETQYF. Written as DNA, the CDR3 is TGTGCCAGCAGCGAACTTGCGGGAGGGCCTCGGGAGACCCAGTACTTC. The chain uses TRBV11-2 and TRBJ2-5; 9 nucleotides match TRBD2. The J segment lost 5 bases and the V segment lost 5 bases, leaving 12 bases of the junction unmatched. The CDR3 has 16 amino acids. Germline lookup yields CDR1 SGHAT and CDR2 FQNNGV.

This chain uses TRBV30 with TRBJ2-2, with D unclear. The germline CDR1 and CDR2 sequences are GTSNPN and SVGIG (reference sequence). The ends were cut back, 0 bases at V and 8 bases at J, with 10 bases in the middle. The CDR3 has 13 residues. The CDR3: CAWSVFHRGELFF. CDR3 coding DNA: TGTGCCTGGAGTGTATTTCATCGGGGGGAGCTGTTTTTT.

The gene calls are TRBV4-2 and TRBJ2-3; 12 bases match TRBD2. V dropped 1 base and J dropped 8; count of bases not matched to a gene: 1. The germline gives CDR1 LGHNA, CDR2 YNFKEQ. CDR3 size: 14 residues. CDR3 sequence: CASSQGLAGATQYF. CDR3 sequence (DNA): TGTGCCAGCAGCCAAGGACTAGCGGGAGCTACGCAGTATTTT.

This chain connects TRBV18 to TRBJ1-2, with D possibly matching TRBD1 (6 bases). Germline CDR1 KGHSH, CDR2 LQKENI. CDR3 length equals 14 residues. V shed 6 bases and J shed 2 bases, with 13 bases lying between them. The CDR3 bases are TGTGCCAGCTCTCCCAACAGGGAGAACTATGGCTACACCTTC. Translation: CASSPNRENYGYTF.

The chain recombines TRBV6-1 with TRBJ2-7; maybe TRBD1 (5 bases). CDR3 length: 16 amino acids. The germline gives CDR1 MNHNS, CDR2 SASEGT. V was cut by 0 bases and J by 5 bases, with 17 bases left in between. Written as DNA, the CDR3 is TGTGCCAGCAGTGAAGCGCAGCTGGTTACCAGGGACGAGCAGTACTTC. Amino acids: CASSEAQLVTRDEQYF.

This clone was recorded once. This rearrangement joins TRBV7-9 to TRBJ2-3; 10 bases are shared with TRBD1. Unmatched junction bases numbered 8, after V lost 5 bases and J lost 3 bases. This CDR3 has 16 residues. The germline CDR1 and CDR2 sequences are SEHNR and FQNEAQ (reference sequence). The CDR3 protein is CASSHGTGVSTDTQYF. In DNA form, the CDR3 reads TGTGCCAGCAGCCATGGGACAGGGGTTTCTACAGATACGCAGTATTTT. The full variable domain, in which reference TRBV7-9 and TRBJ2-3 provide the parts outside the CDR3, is DTGVSQNPRHKITKRGQNVTFRCDPISEHNRLYWYRQTLGQGPEFLTYFQNEAQLEKSRLLSDRFSAERPKGSFSTLEIQRTEQGDSAMYLCASSHGTGVSTDTQYFGPGTRLTVL.

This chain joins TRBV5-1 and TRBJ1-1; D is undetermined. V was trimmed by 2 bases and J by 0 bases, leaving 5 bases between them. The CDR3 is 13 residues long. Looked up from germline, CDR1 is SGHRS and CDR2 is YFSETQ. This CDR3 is CASSFSMNTEAFF. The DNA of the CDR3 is TGCGCCAGCAGCTTTAGCATGAACACTGAAGCTTTCTTT. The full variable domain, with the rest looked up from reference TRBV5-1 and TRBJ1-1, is KAGVTQTPRYLIKTRGQQVTLSCSPISGHRSVSWYQQTPGQGLQFLFEYFSETQRNKGNFPGRFSGRQFSNSRSEMNVSTLELGDSALYLCASSFSMNTEAFFGQGTRLTVV.

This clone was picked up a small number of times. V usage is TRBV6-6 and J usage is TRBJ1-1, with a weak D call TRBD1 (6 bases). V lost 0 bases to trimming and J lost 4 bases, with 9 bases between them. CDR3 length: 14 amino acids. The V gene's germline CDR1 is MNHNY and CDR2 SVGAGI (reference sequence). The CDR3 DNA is TGTGCCAGCAGTTACTCGAAGGGGGTCACTGAAGCTTTCTTT. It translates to CASSYSKGVTEAFF.

The CDR3 reads CASSVGWGPIGLYGYTF. The CDR3 DNA sequence: TGTGCCAGCAGCGTAGGGTGGGGCCCGATAGGGCTCTATGGCTACACCTTC. V is TRBV9 and J is TRBJ1-2, with D perhaps matching TRBD1 (5 bases). The germline V gene encodes CDR1 SGDLS and CDR2 YYNGEE. This CDR3 is 17 amino acids long. V lost 0 bases and J 4 bases, leaving 19 bases between the germline ends.

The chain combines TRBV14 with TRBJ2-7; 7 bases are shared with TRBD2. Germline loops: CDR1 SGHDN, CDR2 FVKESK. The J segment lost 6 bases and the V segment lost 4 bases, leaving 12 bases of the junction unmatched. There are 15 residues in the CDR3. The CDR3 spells CASSPLGLDPAEQYF. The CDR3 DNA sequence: TGTGCCAGCAGCCCCCTTGGACTAGATCCTGCCGAGCAGTACTTC.

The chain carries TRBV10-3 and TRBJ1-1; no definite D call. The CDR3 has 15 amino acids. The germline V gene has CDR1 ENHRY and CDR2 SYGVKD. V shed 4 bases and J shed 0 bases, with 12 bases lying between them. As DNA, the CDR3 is TGTGCCATCAGTGTAGAATTGATTTTGAACACTGAAGCTTTCTTT. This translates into CAISVELILNTEAFF.

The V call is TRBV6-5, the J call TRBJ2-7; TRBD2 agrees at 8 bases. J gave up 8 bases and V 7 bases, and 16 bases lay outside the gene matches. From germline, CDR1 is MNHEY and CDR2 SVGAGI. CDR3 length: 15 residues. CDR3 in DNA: TGTGCCAGCACGGGAGGGGAGGGACGCCCTTACCAGCAGTACTTC. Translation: CASTGGEGRPYQQYF.

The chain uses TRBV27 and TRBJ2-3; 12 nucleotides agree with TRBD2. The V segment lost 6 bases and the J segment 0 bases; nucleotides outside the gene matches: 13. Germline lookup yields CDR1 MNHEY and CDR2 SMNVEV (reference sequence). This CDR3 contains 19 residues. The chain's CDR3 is CASSQRTSGIGVSTDTQYF. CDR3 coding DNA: TGTGCCAGCAGCCAAAGGACTAGCGGGATCGGGGTGAGCACAGATACGCAGTATTTT.

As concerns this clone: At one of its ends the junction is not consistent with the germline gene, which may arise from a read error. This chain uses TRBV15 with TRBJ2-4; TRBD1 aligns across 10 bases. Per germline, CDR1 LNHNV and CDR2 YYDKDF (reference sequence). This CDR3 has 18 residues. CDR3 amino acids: CATSSPGQGFGTKNIRYF. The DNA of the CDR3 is TGTGCCACCAGCTCCCCGGGACAGGGGTTTGGTACCAAAAACATTCGGTACTTC.

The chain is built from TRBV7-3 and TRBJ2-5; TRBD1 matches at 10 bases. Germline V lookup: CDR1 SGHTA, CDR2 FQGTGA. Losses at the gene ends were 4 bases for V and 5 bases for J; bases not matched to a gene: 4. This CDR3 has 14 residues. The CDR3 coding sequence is TGTGCCAGCAGCTCCTCGGGACAGGGGGAGACCCAGTACTTC. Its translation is CASSSSGQGETQYF. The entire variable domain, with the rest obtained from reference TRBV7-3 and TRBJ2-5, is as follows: GAGVSQTPSNKVTEKGKYVELRCDPISGHTALYWYRQSLGQGPEFLIYFQGTGAADDSGLPNDRFFAVRPEGSVSTLKIQRTERGDSAVYLCASSSSGQGETQYFGPGTRLLVL.

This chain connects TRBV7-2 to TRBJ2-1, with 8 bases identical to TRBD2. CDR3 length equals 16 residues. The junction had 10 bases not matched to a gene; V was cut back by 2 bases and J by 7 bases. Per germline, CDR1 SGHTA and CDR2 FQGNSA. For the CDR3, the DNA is TGTGCCAGCAGCTTAAATACAGCGGGAGTAGTGAATGAGCAGTTCTTC. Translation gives CASSLNTAGVVNEQFF.

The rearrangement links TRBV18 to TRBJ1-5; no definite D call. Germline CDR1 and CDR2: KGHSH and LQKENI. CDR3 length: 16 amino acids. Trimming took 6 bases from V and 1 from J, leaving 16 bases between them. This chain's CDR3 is CASSPGSPRSNQPQHF. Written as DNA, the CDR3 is TGTGCCAGCTCCCCCGGGAGTCCCAGGAGCAATCAGCCCCAGCATTTT.

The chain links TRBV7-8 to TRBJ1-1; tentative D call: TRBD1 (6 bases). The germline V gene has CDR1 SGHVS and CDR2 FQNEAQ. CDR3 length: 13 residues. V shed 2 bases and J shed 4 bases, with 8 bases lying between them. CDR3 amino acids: CASSLTGPTEAFF. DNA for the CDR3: TGTGCCAGCAGCTTAACAGGGCCCACTGAAGCTTTCTTT.

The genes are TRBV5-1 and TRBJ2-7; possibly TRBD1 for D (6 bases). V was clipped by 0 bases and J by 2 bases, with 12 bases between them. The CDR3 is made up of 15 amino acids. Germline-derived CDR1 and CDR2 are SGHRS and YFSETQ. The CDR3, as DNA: TGCGCCAGCAGCTTGGAGGGGGTCGTCCCCTACGAGCAGTACTTC. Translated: CASSLEGVVPYEQYF.

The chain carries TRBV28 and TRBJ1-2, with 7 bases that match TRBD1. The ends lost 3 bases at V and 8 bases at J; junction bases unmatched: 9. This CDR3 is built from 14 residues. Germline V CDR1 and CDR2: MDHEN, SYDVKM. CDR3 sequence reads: CASSFTGQAKGYTF. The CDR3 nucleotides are TGTGCCAGCAGTTTCACCGGACAGGCCAAGGGCTACACCTTC.

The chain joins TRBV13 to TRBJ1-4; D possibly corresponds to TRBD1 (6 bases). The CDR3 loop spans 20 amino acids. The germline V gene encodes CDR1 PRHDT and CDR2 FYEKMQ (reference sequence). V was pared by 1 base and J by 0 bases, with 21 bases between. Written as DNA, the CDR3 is TGTGCCAGCAGCTTAGTTTTTAGTACGAAGAGGGGGGCAACTAATGAAAAACTGTTTTTT. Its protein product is CASSLVFSTKRGATNEKLFF.

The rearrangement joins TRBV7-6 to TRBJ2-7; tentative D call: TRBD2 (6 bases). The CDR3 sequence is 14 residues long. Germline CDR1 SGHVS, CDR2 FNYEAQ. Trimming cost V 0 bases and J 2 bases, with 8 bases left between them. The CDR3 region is CASSLAEGTYEQYF. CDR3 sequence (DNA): TGTGCCAGCAGCTTAGCGGAGGGAACCTACGAGCAGTACTTC.

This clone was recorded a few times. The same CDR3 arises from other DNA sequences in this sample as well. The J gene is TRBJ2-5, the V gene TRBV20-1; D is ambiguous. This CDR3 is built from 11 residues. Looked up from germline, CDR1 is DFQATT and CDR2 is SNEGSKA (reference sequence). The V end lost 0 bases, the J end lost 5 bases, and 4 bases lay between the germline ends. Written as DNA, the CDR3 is TGCAGTGCTAGAGATCGGGAGACCCAGTACTTC. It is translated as CSARDRETQYF.

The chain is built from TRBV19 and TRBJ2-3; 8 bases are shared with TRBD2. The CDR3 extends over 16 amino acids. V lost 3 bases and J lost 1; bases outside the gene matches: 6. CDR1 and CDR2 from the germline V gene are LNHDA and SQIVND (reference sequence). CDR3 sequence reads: CASSIGLTSGTDTQYF. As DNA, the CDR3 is TGTGCCAGTAGTATTGGTTTGACTAGCGGCACAGATACGCAGTATTTT.